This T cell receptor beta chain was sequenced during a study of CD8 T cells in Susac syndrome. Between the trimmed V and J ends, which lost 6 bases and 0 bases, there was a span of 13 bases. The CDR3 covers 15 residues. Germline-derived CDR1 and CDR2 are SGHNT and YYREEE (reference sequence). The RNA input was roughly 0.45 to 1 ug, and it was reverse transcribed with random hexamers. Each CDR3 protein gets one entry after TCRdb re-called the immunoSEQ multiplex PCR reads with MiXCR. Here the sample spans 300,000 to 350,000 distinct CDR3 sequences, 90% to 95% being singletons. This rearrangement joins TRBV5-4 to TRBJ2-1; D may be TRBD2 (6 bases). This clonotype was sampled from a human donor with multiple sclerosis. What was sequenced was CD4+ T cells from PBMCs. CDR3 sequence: CASKPRTNSYNEQFF. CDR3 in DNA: TGTGCCAGCAAACCAAGGACTAACTCCTACAATGAGCAGTTCTTC.